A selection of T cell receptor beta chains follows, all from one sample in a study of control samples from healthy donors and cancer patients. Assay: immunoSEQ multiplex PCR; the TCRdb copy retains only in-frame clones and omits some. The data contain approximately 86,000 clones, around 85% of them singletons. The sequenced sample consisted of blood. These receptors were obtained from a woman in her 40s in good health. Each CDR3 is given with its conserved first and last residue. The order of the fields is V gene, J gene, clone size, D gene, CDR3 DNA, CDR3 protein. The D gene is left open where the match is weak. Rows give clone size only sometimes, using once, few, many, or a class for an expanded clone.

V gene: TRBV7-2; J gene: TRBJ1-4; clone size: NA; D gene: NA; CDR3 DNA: TGTGCCAGCAGCTTTAACTCAGTCGGTGAAAAACTGTTTTTT; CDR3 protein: CASSFNSVGEKLFF
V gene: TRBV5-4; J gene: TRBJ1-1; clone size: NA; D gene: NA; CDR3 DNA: TGTGCCAGCAGCCCCGGACGGAGGAACACTGAAGCTTTCTTT; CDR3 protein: CASSPGRRNTEAFF
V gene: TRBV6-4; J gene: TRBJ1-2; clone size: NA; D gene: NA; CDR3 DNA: TGTGCCAGCAGTGACTCGGGAGGGACGCCCGGTGGCTACACCTTC; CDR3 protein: CASSDSGGTPGGYTF
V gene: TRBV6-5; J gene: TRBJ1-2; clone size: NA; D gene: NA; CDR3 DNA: TGTGCCAGCAGTTACTCGGGCCCGGAGGATGGCTACACCTTC; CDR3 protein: CASSYSGPEDGYTF
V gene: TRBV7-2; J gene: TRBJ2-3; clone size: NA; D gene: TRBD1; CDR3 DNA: TGTGCCAGCAGCCCCGACAGGGGATCCTCGCCGGATACGCAGTATTTT; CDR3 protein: CASSPDRGSSPDTQYF
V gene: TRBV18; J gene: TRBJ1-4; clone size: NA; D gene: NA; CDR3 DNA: TGTGCCAGCTCACCACGCCTTGGTTCCCAGGGGCCGGTCGAAAAACTGTTTTTT; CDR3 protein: CASSPRLGSQGPVEKLFF
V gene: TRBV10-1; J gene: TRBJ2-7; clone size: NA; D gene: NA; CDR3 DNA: TGCGCCAGCAGCCAGACAGGCGCCGGGGGTAACGAGCAGTACTTC; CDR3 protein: CASSQTGAGGNEQYF
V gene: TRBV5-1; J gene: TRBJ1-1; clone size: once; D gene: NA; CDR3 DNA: TGCGCCAGCAGCTTGGACTTCGGGAACACTGAAGCTTTCTTT; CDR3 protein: CASSLDFGNTEAFF
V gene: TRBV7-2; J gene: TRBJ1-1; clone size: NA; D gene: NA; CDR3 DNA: TGTGCCAGCAGCTTAAAAATTGACTGGAACACTGAAGCTTTCTTT; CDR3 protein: CASSLKIDWNTEAFF
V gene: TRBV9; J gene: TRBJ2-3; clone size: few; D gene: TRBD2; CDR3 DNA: TGTGCCAGCAGCGTAACCCCCGGGGGTAGCGGGGCGTCAGATACGCAGTATTTT; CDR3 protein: CASSVTPGGSGASDTQYF
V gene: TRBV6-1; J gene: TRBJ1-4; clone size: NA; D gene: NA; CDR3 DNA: TGTGCCAGCAGTGATCCCGCAGGGGCTGGTGGCGAAAAACTGTTTTTT; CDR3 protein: CASSDPAGAGGEKLFF
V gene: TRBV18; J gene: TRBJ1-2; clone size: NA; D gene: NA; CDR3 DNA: TGTGCCAGCTCACCACCGAAAGGGAGGCTCTGGGGCTACACCTTC; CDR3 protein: CASSPPKGRLWGYTF
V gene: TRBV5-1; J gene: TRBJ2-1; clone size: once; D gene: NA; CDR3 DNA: TGCGCCAGCAGCTTGCATGCAGGGACGATAAATGAGCAGTTCTTC; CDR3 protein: CASSLHAGTINEQFF
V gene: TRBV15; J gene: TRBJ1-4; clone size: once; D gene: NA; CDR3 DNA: TGTGCCACCAGCCTAGTCGGGACCGGCCCTGTTAATGAAAAACTGTTTTTT; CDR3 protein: CATSLVGTGPVNEKLFF
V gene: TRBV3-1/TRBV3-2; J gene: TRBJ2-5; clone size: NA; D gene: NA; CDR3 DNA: TGTGCCAGCAGCCAAAGGGGGGCCGAGACCCAGTACTTC; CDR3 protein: CASSQRGAETQYF
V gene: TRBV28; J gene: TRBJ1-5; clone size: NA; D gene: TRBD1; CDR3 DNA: TGTGCCAGCATTCCGACAGGGTACAATCAGCCCCAGCATTTT; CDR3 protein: CASIPTGYNQPQHF
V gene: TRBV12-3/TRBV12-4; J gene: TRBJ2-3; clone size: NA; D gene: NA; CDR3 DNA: TGTGCCAGCAGTATCACTAGGGATACGCAGTATTTT; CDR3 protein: CASSITRDTQYF
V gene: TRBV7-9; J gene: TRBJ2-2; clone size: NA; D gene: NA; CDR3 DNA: TGTGCCAGCAGCTTTGGGCGGGGGCCCAACACCGGGGAGCTGTTTTTT; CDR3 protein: CASSFGRGPNTGELFF
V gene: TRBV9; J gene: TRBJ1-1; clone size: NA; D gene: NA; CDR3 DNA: TGTGCCAGCAGCGTAGCAGGGGACGCTGAAGCTTTCTTT; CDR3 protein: CASSVAGDAEAFF
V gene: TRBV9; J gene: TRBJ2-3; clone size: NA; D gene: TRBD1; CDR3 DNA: TGTGCCAGCAGCCCGCTTCCCTGGGCAGGGGGCGAGCCGAACACAGATACGCAGTATTTT; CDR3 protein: CASSPLPWAGGEPNTDTQYF
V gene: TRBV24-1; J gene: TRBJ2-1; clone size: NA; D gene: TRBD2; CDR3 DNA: TGTGCCACCAGTGATTCGACTAGCGGGGGGGCCTATGAGCAGTTCTTC; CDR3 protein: CATSDSTSGGAYEQFF
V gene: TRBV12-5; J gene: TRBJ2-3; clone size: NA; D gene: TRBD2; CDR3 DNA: TGTGCTAGTGAACCGGGAGTAGCGGGATACACAGATACGCAGTATTTT; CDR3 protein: CASEPGVAGYTDTQYF
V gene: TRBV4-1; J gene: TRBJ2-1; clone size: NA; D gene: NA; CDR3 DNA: TGCGCCAGCAGCCAGGATCTTAGCGGTGCGGAGCAGTTCTTC; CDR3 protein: CASSQDLSGAEQFF
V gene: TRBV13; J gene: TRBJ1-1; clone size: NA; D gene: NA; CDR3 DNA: TGTGCCAGCAGCTCCAGGGTGGGATACACTGAAGCTTTCTTT; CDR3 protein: CASSSRVGYTEAFF
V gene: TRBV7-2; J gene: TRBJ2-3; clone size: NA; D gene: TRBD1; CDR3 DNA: TGTGCCAGCAGCATCACAGGGGACACAGATACGCAGTATTTT; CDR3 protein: CASSITGDTDTQYF
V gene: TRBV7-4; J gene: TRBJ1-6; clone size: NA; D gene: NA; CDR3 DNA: TGTGCCAGCAGCTTACTAAGTATGCACTCACCCCTCCACTTT; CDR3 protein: CASSLLSMHSPLHF
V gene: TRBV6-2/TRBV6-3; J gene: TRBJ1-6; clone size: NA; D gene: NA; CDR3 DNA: TGTGCCAGCAGCCAACATGCATTGGATTCACCCCTCCACTTT; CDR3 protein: CASSQHALDSPLHF
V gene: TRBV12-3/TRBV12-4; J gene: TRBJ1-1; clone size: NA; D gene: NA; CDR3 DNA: TGTGCCAGCAAACAAGCGGCTGAAGCTTTCTTT; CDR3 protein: CASKQAAEAFF
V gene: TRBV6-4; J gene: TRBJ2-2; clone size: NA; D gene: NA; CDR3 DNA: TGTGCCAGCAGTGACGAGAAGGGTACCGGGGAGCTGTTTTTT; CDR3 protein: CASSDEKGTGELFF
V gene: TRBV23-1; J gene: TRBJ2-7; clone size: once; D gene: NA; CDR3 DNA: TGCGCCAGCAGTCAATCACGGGCATCCTACGAGCAGTACTTC; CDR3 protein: CASSQSRASYEQYF
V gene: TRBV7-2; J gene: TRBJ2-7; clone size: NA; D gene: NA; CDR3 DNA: TGTGCCAGCAGCTTCGGTTTTAGGACCTCCCTCGAGCAGTACTTC; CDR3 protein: CASSFGFRTSLEQYF
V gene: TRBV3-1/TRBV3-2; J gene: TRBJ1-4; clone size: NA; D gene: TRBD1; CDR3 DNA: TGTGCCAGCAGCCAACTGGGACAGGGGACTAATGAAAAACTGTTTTTT; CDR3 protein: CASSQLGQGTNEKLFF
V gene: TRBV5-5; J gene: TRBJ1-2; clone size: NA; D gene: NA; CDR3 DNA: TGTGCCAGCAGCTTGTTCTCTGGGGGGCCCAGTGGCTACACCTTC; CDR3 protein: CASSLFSGGPSGYTF
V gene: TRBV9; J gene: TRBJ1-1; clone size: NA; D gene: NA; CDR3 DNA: TGTGCCAGCAGCGTAGTCTCGGTGGGGGTTACTGAAGCTTTCTTT; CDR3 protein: CASSVVSVGVTEAFF
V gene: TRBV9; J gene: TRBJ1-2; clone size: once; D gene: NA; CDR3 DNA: TGTGCCAGCAGCGCCCGGGGCCGGGATGGCTACACCTTC; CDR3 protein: CASSARGRDGYTF
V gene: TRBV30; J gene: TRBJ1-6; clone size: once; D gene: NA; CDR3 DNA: TGTGCCTGGAGTTCGGGGGGTAATTCACCCCTCCACTTT; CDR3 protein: CAWSSGGNSPLHF
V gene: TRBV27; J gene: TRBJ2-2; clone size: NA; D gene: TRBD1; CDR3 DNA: TGTGCCAGCAAAAGGAGACAGGGGACCGGGGAGCTGTTTTTT; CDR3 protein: CASKRRQGTGELFF
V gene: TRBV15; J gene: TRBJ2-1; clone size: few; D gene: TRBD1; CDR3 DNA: TGTGCCACTTCATCAAGTTGGGGACAGGACGACTCCTACAATGAGCAGTTCTTC; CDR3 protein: CATSSSWGQDDSYNEQFF
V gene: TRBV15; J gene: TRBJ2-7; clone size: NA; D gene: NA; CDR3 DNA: TGTGCCACCAGCTTGGCTCGAAGCTCCTACGAGCAGTACTTC; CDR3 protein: CATSLARSSYEQYF
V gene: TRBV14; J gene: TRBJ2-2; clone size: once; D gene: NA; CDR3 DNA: TGTGCCAGCAGCCAAGATTCGGCAGGATATACCGGGGAGCTGTTTTTT; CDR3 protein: CASSQDSAGYTGELFF
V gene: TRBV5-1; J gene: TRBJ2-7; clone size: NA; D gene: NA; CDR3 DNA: TGCGCCAGCTCCTTCGGGGCCTACCGCTCCTACGAGCAGTACTTC; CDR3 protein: CASSFGAYRSYEQYF
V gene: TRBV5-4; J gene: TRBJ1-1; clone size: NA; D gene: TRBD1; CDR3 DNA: TGTGCCAGCAGCAAACGTGGACAGGGTCGAACTGAAGCTTTCTTT; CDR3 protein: CASSKRGQGRTEAFF
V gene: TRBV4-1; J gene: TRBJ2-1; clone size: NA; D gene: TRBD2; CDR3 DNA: TGCGCCAGCAGCCAAGCAGCTAGCGGGGGGTTTTTTGAGCAGTTCTTC; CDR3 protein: CASSQAASGGFFEQFF
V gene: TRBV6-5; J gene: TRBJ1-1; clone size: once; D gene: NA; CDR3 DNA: TGTGCCAGCAGAGGGAACACTGAAGCTTTCTTT; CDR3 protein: CASRGNTEAFF
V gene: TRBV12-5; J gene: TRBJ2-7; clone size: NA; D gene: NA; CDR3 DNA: TGTGCTAGTGGTTTGGACCCCTCGGGACCCTATAGCTCCTACGAGCAGTACTTC; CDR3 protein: CASGLDPSGPYSSYEQYF
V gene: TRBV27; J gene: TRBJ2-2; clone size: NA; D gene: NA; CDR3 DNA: TGTGCCAGCAGTTTAAAGGGGGGGGTCGGGGAGCTGTTTTTT; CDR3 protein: CASSLKGGVGELFF
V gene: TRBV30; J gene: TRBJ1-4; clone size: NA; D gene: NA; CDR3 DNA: TGTGCCTGGATAGGAGGGGCTAATGAAAAACTGTTTTTT; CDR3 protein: CAWIGGANEKLFF
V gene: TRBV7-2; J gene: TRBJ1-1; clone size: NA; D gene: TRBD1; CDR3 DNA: TGTGCCAGCAGCTTAGGGGGGACAGGGGGCATGAACACTGAAGCTTTCTTT; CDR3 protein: CASSLGGTGGMNTEAFF
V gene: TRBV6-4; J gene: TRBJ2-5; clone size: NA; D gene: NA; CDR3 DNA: TGTGCCAGCAGTGGTGGAGGGGAGACCCAGTACTTC; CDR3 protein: CASSGGGETQYF
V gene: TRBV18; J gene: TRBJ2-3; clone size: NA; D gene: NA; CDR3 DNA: TGTGCCAGCTCCCTCGGTGCCGGGGCGGCAGATACGCAGTATTTT; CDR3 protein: CASSLGAGAADTQYF
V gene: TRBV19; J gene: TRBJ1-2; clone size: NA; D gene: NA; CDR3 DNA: TGTGCCAGTCGACATAGGCGGTATGGCTACACCTTC; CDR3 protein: CASRHRRYGYTF
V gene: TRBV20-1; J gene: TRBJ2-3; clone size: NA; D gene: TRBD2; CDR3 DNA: TGCAGTGCTTTTAGAGCGGGGAGACTAGTTTTT; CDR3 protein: CSAFRAGRLVF
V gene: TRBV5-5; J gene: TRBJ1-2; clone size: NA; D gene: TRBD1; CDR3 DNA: TGTGCCAGCAGCTTGGGATGGACAGGGGGCGCGGCTGGTGGCTACACCTTC; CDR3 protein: CASSLGWTGGAAGGYTF
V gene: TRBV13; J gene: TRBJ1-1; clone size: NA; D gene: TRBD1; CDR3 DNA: TGTGCCAGCAGCTTACGGACAGGGGGCGGTTCAACTGAAGCTTTCTTT; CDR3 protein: CASSLRTGGGSTEAFF
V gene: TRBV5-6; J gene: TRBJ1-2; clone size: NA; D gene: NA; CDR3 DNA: TGTGCCAGCAGCTTGGTGGCACTCTATGGCTACACCTTC; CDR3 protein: CASSLVALYGYTF
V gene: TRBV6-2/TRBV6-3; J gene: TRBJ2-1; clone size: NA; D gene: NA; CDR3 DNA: TGTGCCAGCAGCGACGTTGCGGGTCCCAGGGATGAGCAGTTCTTC; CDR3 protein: CASSDVAGPRDEQFF
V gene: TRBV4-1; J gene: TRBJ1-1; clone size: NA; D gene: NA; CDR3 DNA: TGCGCCAGCAGCCAAATTAATGATGGAGGTGAAGCTTTCTTT; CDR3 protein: CASSQINDGGEAFF